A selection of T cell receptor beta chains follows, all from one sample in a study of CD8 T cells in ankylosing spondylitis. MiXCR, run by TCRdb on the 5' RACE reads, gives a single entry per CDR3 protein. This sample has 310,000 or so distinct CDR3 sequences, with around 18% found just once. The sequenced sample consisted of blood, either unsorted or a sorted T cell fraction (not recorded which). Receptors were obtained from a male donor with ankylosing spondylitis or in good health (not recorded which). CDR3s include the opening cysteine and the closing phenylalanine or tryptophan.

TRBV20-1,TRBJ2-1,CSASTSGSYNEQFF
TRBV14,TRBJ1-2,CASSLTGRFYGYTF
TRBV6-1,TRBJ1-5,CASSRPPQGSNQPQHF
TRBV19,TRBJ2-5,CASSFLPRTGETQYF
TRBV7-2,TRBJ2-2,CASSGNAGELFF
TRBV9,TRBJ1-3,CASSTSTYLSGNTIYF
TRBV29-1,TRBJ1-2,CSVGTGPDYGYTF
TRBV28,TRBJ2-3,CASRLAGVRDTQYF
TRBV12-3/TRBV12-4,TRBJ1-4,CASSPGGEGGKLFF
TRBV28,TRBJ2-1,CASSLYQGGGSGIRGQFF
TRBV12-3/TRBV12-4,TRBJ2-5,CASGQAGRETQYF
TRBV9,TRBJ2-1,CASSVADRYSYNEQFF
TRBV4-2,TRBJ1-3,CASSQDRGAGGNTIYF
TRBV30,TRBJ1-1,CAWRGTAGGTEAFF
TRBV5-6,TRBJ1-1,CASSWGTSGTEAFF
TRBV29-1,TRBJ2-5,CSVRGGASGTKETQYF
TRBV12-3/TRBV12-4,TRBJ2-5,CASSRQTSGGSPQETQYF
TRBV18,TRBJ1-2,CASSPRPFEGNYGYTF
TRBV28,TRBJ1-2,CASSLRRTNYGYTF
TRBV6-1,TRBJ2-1,CASTPPASNEQFF
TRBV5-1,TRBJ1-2,CASSWADGSYGYTF
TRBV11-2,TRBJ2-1,CASRKGGSGGYNEQFF